This note documents a single T cell receptor beta chain sequence. Seattle's enrolled individuals joined amid active infection and were then monitored longitudinally. As processed by the authors: Quantification of nucleated cells was approximated via reference gene primer amplification. Some clones are missing from TCRdb's copy, which holds only in-frame ones; the method was immunoSEQ multiplex PCR. Clone size and V and J calls were adopted from that table, with D and trimming inferred from the DNA. In the table there are fewer than 250,000 clones, 82% of which are singletons. The data were taken from a study of blood T cell repertoires in COVID-19. CDR1 is LNHDA, CDR2 SQIVND, per germline (reference sequence). This CDR3 is 13 amino acids long. V shed 6 bases and J shed 7 bases, with 12 bases lying between them.

V and J are TRBV19 and TRBJ2-2, with D maybe TRBD2 (5 bases). Specimen: peripheral blood. The receptor's source is a woman aged 60-75 years with COVID-19, enrolled during active disease. The CDR3 loop reads CASSARAGGELFF. The CDR3 coding sequence is TGTGCCAGTAGCGCTCGGGCGGGCGGGGAGCTGTTTTTT.